This TCR beta chain appears in the sequencing data of a study of CD8 T cells in ankylosing spondylitis. Findings and limits, study-wide: According to the report, clones linked to the disease were significantly enriched in matched synovial fluid samples taken from ankylosing spondylitis patients. CD8+ by phenotype, disease-linked clones were relatively rare in peripheral blood. Earlier studies detected some motif variants in reactive arthritis synovial fluid and blood. Fewer than ten highly homologous variants made up a TCR beta motif, and this motif appeared characteristic of ankylosing spondylitis blood.

By quantitative 5'-RACE with molecular barcodes, the TCR beta libraries were made. MiXCR was run by TCRdb on the 5' RACE reads, yielding one entry per CDR3 protein. Among more than 400,000 distinct CDR3 sequences listed, roughly 5.3% were seen once. This clonotype was recorded at least ten times. The target antigen is unknown. The CDR3 is made up of 14 amino acids. Germline CDR1 and CDR2: MNHNS and SASEGT. Trimming shortened V by 5 bases and J by 7 bases, and 17 bases separated the two germline ends. The receptor comes from a male donor with ankylosing spondylitis. What was sequenced was blood, either unsorted or a sorted T cell fraction (not recorded which). This sequence joins TRBV6-1 and TRBJ2-5, with D maybe TRBD1 (6 bases). This chain's CDR3 is CASSRTVISWTQYF. CDR3 DNA sequence: TGTGCCAGCAGTAGGACAGTTATTTCATGGACCCAGTACTTC.